This T cell receptor beta chain was captured in a study of cytomegalovirus exposure and HLA in healthy donors. Study-level findings and limits: Sequencing likely produced, as an artifact, a cluster of highly shared sequence variants. Under in vitro conditions, three CMV-associated chains were confirmed as specific for CMV antigens.

To note about this clone: The antigen is undetermined.

The PCR ran on 60 Vbeta and 13 Jbeta primers. Produced via immunoSEQ multiplex PCR; TCRdb's table is partial and in-frame only. Of over 90,000 clones listed, 55% to 75% were seen once; the top ten hold under 4%. The TCR sequence derives from a man between 60 and 75 years old in good health and CMV-seronegative. Sequenced material: PBMCs.

The CDR3, as DNA: TGCGCCAGCAGCTTACAGGGGACTAGCGGTCTTAATGAGCAGTTCTTC. As protein: CASSLQGTSGLNEQFF. The chain uses TRBV5-1 and TRBJ2-1; 11 bases fit TRBD2. The CDR3 covers 16 residues. Trimming cost V 2 bases and J 7 bases; bases outside gene matches: 8. Germline V gives CDR1 SGHRS, CDR2 YFSETQ.